This T cell receptor (beta chain) was observed in a study of blood T cells in healthy people across ages. Study results and limitations: Conclusively comparing naive with antigen-experienced cells was impossible with unsorted PBMCs. Diversity estimated from one million T cells was considered an underestimate.

The table lists this clonotype with a few counts. Its antigen is unknown. Each donor gave roughly 9.2 milliliters of peripheral blood. Using a J-beta primer mix together with a sample-barcoded 5' primer, a second PCR was run for about 7 to 12 cycles. MiXCR, run by TCRdb on the 5' RACE reads, gives a single entry per CDR3 protein. Found here are around 690,000 distinct CDR3 sequences, roughly 50% of them singletons; the top ten hold approximately 37%. The CDR3 runs 11 residues. Germline CDR1 reads LGHDT; CDR2 reads YNNKEL (reference sequence). This sequence joins TRBV3-1 and TRBJ2-7; D is undetermined. The J call may be mistaken, given a closer DNA end match to TRBJ2-5. The specimen was blood. This sequence originates from a man aged 60 to 75 in good health. CDR3 amino acids: CASSQVGTQYF. CDR3 nucleotide sequence: TGTGCCAGCAGCCAAGTTGGGACCCAGTACTTC.